One and the same sample provided the 20 T cell receptor beta chains below, sequenced in a study of blood T cell repertoires in COVID-19 (dated by TCRdb to the early 2020s). Receptor amplification or capture employed the immunoSEQ multiplex PCR assay. TCRdb obtained this table from immuneACCESS and retained in-frame rearrangements with V and J assigned. These tables miss some clones; where compared with another copy, unresolved V genes account for less than half of the shortfall, and the remainder is unexplained. The sample table holds fewer than 250,000 clones, of which 92% were seen once. Together, the top ten hold 0.95% to 1.5% of the sample. Input material: peripheral blood. These receptors were taken from a man aged 30-40 years with acute or convalescent COVID-19.

The rearrangement uses TRBV5-5 and TRBJ2-1, with D perhaps matching TRBD2 (5 bases). The germline V gene encodes CDR1 SGHKS and CDR2 YYEKEE (reference sequence). V lost 1 base, J lost 2 bases, and 10 bases lay in between. The CDR3 has 15 amino acids. The CDR3 reads CASSLSGEPYNEQFF. In nucleotides, the CDR3 is TGTGCCAGCAGCTTGAGCGGAGAACCCTACAATGAGCAGTTCTTC.

This clone came up once. The rearrangement links TRBV4-1 to TRBJ2-5; 9 bases match TRBD1. The DNA end is more similar to TRBJ2-7, so the J call may be wrong. From germline, CDR1 is MGHRA and CDR2 YSYEKL. This CDR3 comprises 20 residues. CDR3 residues: CASSLRRDSGTGIQYYEQYF. For the CDR3, the DNA is TGCGCCAGCAGCCTAAGGAGAGATAGTGGGACAGGGATCCAATACTACGAGCAGTACTTC.

The chain links TRBV11-1 to TRBJ2-3, with TRBD1 matching 7 bases. Germline assignment: CDR1 SGHAT and CDR2 FQDESV (reference sequence). The CDR3 has 16 residues. V shed 2 bases, J shed 4 bases, and the junction held 9 bases outside the gene matches. DNA for the CDR3: TGTGCCAGCAGCTTACGACAGGGAACAGGATCAGATACGCAGTATTTT. Translated: CASSLRQGTGSDTQYF. The whole variable domain, remainder taken from reference TRBV11-1 and TRBJ2-3, is EAEVAQSPRYKITEKSQAVAFWCDPISGHATLYWYRQILGQGPELLVQFQDESVVDDSQLPKDRFSAERLKGVDSTLKIQPAELGDSAMYLCASSLRQGTGSDTQYFGPGTRLTVL.

This chain connects TRBV28 to TRBJ2-5; 12 nucleotides agree with TRBD2. This CDR3 comprises 17 residues. The germline V gene encodes CDR1 MDHEN and CDR2 SYDVKM. Trimming took 6 bases from V and 5 from J; bases not matched to a gene: 13. For the CDR3, the DNA is TGTGCCAGCAGCCCTGGCCGACTAGCGGGGGCGTGGGAGACCCAGTACTTC. Translating it yields CASSPGRLAGAWETQYF.

The V gene is TRBV2, the J gene TRBJ1-5; perhaps TRBD1 as D (5 bases). Germline V gives CDR1 SNHLY, CDR2 FYNNEI. Trimming cost V 2 bases and J 4 bases, with 12 bases left between them. The CDR3 length is 15 residues. CDR3 bases: TGTGCCAGCAGTGAACAGACGGGACTTAATCAGCCCCAGCATTTT. As protein: CASSEQTGLNQPQHF.

This rearrangement joins TRBV7-9 to TRBJ1-1; maybe TRBD1 (6 bases). V was pared by 5 bases and J by 0 bases, with 16 bases between. This CDR3 region has 16 residues. Germline values: CDR1 SEHNR, CDR2 FQNEAQ (reference sequence). DNA for the CDR3: TGTGCCAGCAGCCCTACGGGTTGGGGGCTGAACACTGAAGCTTTCTTT. This gives the protein CASSPTGWGLNTEAFF.

The rearrangement links TRBV28 to TRBJ2-7; D not certain. CDR1 and CDR2 (germline): MDHEN, SYDVKM. V was trimmed by 7 bases and J by 0 bases, leaving 16 bases between them. The CDR3 is 15 residues long. The CDR3 DNA follows: TGTGCCAGCAACGCCGCGGAGTTCAGCTCCTACGAGCAGTACTTC. It yields the protein CASNAAEFSSYEQYF.

The chain uses TRBV6-5 and TRBJ2-1; possibly TRBD2 for D (5 bases). V lost 6 bases and J 5 bases, leaving 11 bases between the germline ends. CDR3 length: 13 residues. The germline V gene encodes CDR1 MNHEY and CDR2 SVGAGI. The CDR3 DNA is TGTGCCAGCAGACCGGGATCTGACAATGAGCAGTTCTTC. Its translation is CASRPGSDNEQFF.

This rearrangement joins TRBV9 to TRBJ1-3; D ambiguous. This CDR3 comprises 13 residues. Germline CDR1 is SGDLS and CDR2 is YYNGEE. Between the trimmed V and J ends, which lost 4 bases and 3 bases, there was a span of 8 bases. The CDR3: CASSPGSGNTIYF. The CDR3 DNA reads TGTGCCAGCAGCCCGGGAAGTGGAAACACCATATATTTT.

The chain recombines TRBV4-2 with TRBJ2-7; TRBD1 matches 8 bases. With V trimmed by 2 bases and J by 7 bases, 19 bases remained unmatched. This CDR3 comprises 18 residues. Germline V gives CDR1 LGHNA, CDR2 YNFKEQ. DNA for the CDR3: TGTGCCAGCAGCCAACTTTCAGGCGGAAGGACAGGGTTTGGGGAGCAGTACTTC. The encoded protein is CASSQLSGGRTGFGEQYF.

The chain carries TRBV7-2 and TRBJ1-2, with D uncertain. The CDR3 loop spans 14 amino acids. With 1 base removed from V and 2 bases from J, the gap between germline ends came to 8 bases. The germline V gene encodes CDR1 SGHTA and CDR2 FQGNSA. The CDR3, as DNA: TGTGCCAGCAGCTTAGGGGCGTTCAACTATGGCTACACCTTC. It codes for CASSLGAFNYGYTF.

The genes are TRBV15 and TRBJ2-2; 13 bases match TRBD2. V trimming: 3 bases; J trimming: 3 bases; junction bases outside the gene matches: 7. This CDR3 spans 18 amino acids. Germline V gene data show CDR1 as LNHNV and CDR2 as YYDKDF (reference sequence). For the CDR3, the DNA is TGTGCCACCAGCAGGCGACTAGCGGGGGGCCCGGACACCGGGGAGCTGTTTTTT. This codes for CATSRRLAGGPDTGELFF.

The rearrangement uses TRBV2 and TRBJ1-5; the D is unclear. Germline CDR1 is SNHLY and CDR2 is FYNNEI. The CDR3 is made up of 14 amino acids. Trimming cost V 5 bases and J 0 bases, with 8 bases left between them. The CDR3, as DNA: TGTGCCAGCAGTAGGAGAAATAGCAATCAGCCCCAGCATTTT. It translates to CASSRRNSNQPQHF.

The genes are TRBV2 and TRBJ2-3, with 12 bases aligning to TRBD1. CDR1 is SNHLY, CDR2 FYNNEI, per germline. This CDR3 is built from 15 residues. The V and J ends lost 6 bases and 4 bases, in that order; junction bases with no gene match: 5. CDR3 sequence (DNA): TGTGCCAGCAGGGGACAGGGGGCGCGGGCAGATACGCAGTATTTT. It encodes CASRGQGARADTQYF.

This chain links TRBV11-1 with TRBJ2-3, with D possibly being TRBD2 (5 bases). Trimming removed 2 bases from V and 0 bases from J, with 12 bases in between. The CDR3 totals 16 residues. In germline, CDR1 is SGHAT, CDR2 FQDESV (reference sequence). CDR3 sequence reads: CASSLRGLASTDTQYF. In DNA, the CDR3 is TGTGCCAGCAGCTTAAGAGGGTTAGCCAGCACAGATACGCAGTATTTT.

The chain links TRBV14 to TRBJ2-6; D ambiguous. From germline, CDR1 is SGHDN and CDR2 FVKESK. V lost 3 bases and J 0 bases, leaving 9 bases between the germline ends. This CDR3 region has 16 residues. In DNA form, the CDR3 reads TGTGCCAGCAGCCACCCAGGTCGCTCTGGGGCCAACGTCCTGACTTTC. This codes for CASSHPGRSGANVLTF.

The chain is built from TRBV30 and TRBJ1-5; D is possibly TRBD1 (5 bases). The CDR3 totals 14 residues. Germline CDR1 and CDR2: GTSNPN and SVGIG (reference sequence). Trimming removed 3 bases from V and 4 bases from J, with 13 bases in between. The CDR3 nucleotides read TGTGCCTGGAGCGGGGGTTCGAGTAATCAGCCCCAGCATTTT. This translates into CAWSGGSSNQPQHF.

J is TRBJ2-7 and V is TRBV7-9; possibly TRBD1 for D (5 bases). V gave up 3 bases and J gave up 4 bases, with 19 bases separating them. This CDR3 is 16 amino acids long. The V gene's germline CDR1 is SEHNR and CDR2 FQNEAQ (reference sequence). DNA of the CDR3: TGTGCCAGCAGCTTGCATGTGGGGCTCCTACCTTACGAGCAGTACTTC. It translates to CASSLHVGLLPYEQYF.

This clone was detected only once. The CDR3 DNA follows: TGCGCCAGCACCTACTCATCGGCGGGGGACTACAATGAGCAGTTCTTC. It specifies CASTYSSAGDYNEQFF. The rearrangement links TRBV4-1 to TRBJ2-1; 7 bases align to TRBD2. Germline trimming cut 7 bases from V and 3 bases from J; bases unmatched to any gene: 12. Germline values: CDR1 MGHRA, CDR2 YSYEKL. The CDR3 is 16 amino acids.

The chain couples TRBV29-1 to TRBJ2-5; 14 nucleotides match TRBD2. Unmatched junction bases numbered 3, after V lost 1 base and J lost 5 bases. There are 15 residues in the CDR3. In germline, CDR1 is SQVTM, CDR2 ANQGSEA. The CDR3 region has the DNA TGCAGCGTTGAAGGGACTAGCGGGAGGTGGGAGACCCAGTACTTC. Amino acids: CSVEGTSGRWETQYF. Combining the CDR3 with reference TRBV29-1 and TRBJ2-5 gives the whole variable domain SAVISQKPSRDICQRGTSLTIQCQVDSQVTMMFWYRQQPGQSLTLIATANQGSEATYESGFVIDKFPISRPNLTFSTLTVSNMSPEDSSIYLCSVEGTSGRWETQYFGPGTRLLVL.